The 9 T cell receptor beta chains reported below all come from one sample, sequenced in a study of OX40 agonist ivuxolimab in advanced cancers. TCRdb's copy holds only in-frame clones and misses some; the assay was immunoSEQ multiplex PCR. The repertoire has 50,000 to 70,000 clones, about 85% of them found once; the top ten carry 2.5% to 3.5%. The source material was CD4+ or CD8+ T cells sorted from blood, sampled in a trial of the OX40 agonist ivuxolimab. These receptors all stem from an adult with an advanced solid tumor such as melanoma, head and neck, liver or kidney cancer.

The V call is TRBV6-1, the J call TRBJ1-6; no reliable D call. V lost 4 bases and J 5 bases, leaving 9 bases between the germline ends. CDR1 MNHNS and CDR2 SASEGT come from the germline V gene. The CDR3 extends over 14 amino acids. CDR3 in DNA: TGTGCCAGCAGTGTGGAAGGGAATAATTCACCCCTCCACTTT. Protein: CASSVEGNNSPLHF.

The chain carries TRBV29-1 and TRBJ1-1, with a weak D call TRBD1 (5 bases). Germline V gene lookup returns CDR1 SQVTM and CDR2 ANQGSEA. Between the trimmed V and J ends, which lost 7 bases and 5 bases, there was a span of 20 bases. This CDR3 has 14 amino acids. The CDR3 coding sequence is TGCAGCGCCGACGGAGGAGGGGCCGGGACTGAAGCTTTCTTT. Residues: CSADGGGAGTEAFF.

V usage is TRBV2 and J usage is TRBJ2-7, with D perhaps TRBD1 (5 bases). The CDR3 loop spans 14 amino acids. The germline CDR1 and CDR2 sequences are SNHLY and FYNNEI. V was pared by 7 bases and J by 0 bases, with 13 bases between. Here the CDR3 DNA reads TGTGCCAGCACAGACAGCTTACTCTCCTACGAGCAGTACTTC. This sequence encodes CASTDSLLSYEQYF.

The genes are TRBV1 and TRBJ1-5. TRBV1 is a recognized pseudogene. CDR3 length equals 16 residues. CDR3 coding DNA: TGCACCAGCAGCCAAGATAGTATCGGTTACAATCAGCCCCAGCATTTT. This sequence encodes CTSSQDSIGYNQPQHF.

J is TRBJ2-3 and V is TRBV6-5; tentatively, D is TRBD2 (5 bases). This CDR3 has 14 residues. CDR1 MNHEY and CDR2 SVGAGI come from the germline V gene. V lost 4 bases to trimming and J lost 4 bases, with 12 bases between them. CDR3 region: CASSSMEVPDTQYF. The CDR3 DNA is TGTGCCAGCAGTTCCATGGAGGTCCCAGATACGCAGTATTTT.

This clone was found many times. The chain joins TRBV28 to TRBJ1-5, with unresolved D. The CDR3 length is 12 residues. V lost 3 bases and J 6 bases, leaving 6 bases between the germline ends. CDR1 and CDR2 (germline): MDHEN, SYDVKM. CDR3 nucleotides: TGTGCCAGCAGTTTGAGGTTTCAGCCCCAGCATTTT. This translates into CASSLRFQPQHF.

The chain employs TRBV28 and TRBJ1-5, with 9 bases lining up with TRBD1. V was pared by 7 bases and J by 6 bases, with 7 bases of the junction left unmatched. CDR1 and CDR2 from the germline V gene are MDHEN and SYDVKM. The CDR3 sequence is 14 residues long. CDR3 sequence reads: CASTGQGIVQPQHF. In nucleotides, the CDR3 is TGTGCCAGCACTGGACAGGGGATTGTTCAGCCCCAGCATTTT.

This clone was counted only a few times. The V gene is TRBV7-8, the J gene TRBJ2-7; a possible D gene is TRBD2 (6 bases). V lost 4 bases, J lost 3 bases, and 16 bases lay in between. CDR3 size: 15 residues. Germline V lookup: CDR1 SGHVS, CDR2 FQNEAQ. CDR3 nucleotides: TGTGCCAGCAGCTCCCTAGCGACGGAGGGCTACGAGCAGTACTTC. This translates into CASSSLATEGYEQYF.

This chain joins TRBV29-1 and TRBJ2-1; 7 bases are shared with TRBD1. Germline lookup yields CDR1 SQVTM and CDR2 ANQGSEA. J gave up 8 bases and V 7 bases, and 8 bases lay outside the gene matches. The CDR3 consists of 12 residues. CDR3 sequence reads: CSDQTGWDEQFF. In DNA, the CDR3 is TGCAGCGATCAGACAGGGTGGGATGAGCAGTTCTTC.